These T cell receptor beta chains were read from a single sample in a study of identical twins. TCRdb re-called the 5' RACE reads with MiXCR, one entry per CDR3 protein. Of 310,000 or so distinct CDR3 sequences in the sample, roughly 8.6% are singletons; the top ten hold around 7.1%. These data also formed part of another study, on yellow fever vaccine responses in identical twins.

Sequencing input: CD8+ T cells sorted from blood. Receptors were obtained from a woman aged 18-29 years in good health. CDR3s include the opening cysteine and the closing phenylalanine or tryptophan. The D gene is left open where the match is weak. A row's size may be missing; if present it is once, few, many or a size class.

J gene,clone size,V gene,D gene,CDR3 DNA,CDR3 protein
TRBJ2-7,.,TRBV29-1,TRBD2,TGCAGCCCCCCGAAACTAGCGGGAGTCCACGAGCAGTACTTC,CSPPKLAGVHEQYF
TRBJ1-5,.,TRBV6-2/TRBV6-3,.,TGTGCCAGCAGTTATGGCAGTCTGCTAGAGCCCCAGCATTTT,CASSYGSLLEPQHF
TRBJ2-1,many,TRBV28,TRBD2,TGTGCCATTCTGAGGCGGGAGGCCAATGAGCAGTTCTTC,CAILRREANEQFF
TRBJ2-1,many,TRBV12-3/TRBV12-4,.,TGTGCCAGCAGTTTGATTGGGGGGTTGGACAATGAGCAGTTCTTC,CASSLIGGLDNEQFF
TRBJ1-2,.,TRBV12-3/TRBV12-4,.,TGTGCCAGCAGTTTAGCGTCGGAGTCCGCACGACTTAACTATGGCTACACCTTC,CASSLASESARLNYGYTF
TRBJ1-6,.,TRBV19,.,TGTGCCAGTAGTACCCCGCCGTTAGAACCCCTCCACTTT,CASSTPPLEPLHF
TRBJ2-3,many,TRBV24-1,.,TGTGCCACCAGTGATTGGGGTTTCAACACAGATACGCAGTATTTT,CATSDWGFNTDTQYF
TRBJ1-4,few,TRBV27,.,TGTGCCAGCAGTTTCCAGGGAACTAATGAAAAACTGTTTTTT,CASSFQGTNEKLFF
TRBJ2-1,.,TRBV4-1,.,TGCGCCAGCAGCCAAGATGGGTTGGGGGGCTCTCCCGGGATTGAGCAGTTCTTC,CASSQDGLGGSPGIEQFF
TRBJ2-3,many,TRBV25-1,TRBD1,TGTGCCACCCTGGGGGACAGATACACAGATACGCAGTATTTT,CATLGDRYTDTQYF
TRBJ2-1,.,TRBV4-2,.,TGTGCCAGCAGCCAACCACTGGGGGCTGAGCAGTTCTTC,CASSQPLGAEQFF
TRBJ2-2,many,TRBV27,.,TGTGCCAGCAGCTTGGGGACCGGGGAGCTGTTTTTT,CASSLGTGELFF
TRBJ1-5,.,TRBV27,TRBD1,TGTGCCAGCAGTGCGACAGGGGGCAATCAGCCCCAGCATTTT,CASSATGGNQPQHF
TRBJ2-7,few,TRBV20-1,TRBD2,TGCAGTGCGACCCCCTTGGGACTAGCGGGGGGCCCCTACGAGCAGTACTTC,CSATPLGLAGGPYEQYF
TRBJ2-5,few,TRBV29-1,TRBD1,TGCAGCCCATTTGAAGGGGGCGCGGGAGAGACCCAGTACTTC,CSPFEGGAGETQYF
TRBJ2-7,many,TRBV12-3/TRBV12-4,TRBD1,TGTGCCAGCAGTTTGGACAGGGACTACGAGCAGTACTTC,CASSLDRDYEQYF
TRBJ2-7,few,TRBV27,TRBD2,TGTGCCAGCAGTTTCTCGACTAGCAAAGAGCAGTACTTC,CASSFSTSKEQYF
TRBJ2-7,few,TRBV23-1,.,TGCGCCAGCAGGGGACACTTAGAATCCAACGAGCAGTACTTC,CASRGHLESNEQYF
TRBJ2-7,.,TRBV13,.,TGTGCCAGCAGCTCCCACTACCTCCTAGACGAGCAGTACTTC,CASSSHYLLDEQYF
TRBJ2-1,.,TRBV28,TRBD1,TGTGCCAGCAGCTACTTGGTGCCGGAAGACAGGGGCGCTGGGGATGAGCAGTTCTTC,CASSYLVPEDRGAGDEQFF
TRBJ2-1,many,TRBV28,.,TGTGCCAGCAGTTCCATACAATTAGATGAGCAGTTCTTC,CASSSIQLDEQFF
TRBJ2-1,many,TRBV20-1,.,TGCAGTGCTAGAATTCTCGGGACCGCGTACAATGAGCAGTTCTTC,CSARILGTAYNEQFF
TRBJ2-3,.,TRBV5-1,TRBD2,TGCGCCAGCAGCCTGGGGGGGTTTAGCACAGATACGCAGTATTTT,CASSLGGFSTDTQYF
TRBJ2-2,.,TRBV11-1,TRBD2,TGTGCCAGCAGCTTTCCTACCGGGACTAGCGGATACAACACCGGGGAGCTGTTTTTT,CASSFPTGTSGYNTGELFF
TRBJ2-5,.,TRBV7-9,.,TGTGCCAGCAGCTTATTGGGCAGTGAAGAGACCCAGTACTTC,CASSLLGSEETQYF
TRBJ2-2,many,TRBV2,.,TGTGCCAGCAGAGTTAAAGCCGGGGAGCTGTTTTTT,CASRVKAGELFF
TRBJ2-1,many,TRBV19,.,TGTGCCAGTAGTATAAAGGATTCCTACAATGAGCAGTTCTTC,CASSIKDSYNEQFF
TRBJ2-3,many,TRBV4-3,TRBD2,TGCGCCAGCAGCCAAAGGTTGCGGGAGGCCCTGACAGATACGCAGTATTTT,CASSQRLREALTDTQYF
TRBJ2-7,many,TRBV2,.,TGTGCCAGCAGTTTTCCCACGTCGGACGAGGTCGGGTACGAGCAGTACTTC,CASSFPTSDEVGYEQYF
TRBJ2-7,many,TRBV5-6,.,TGTGCCACCGGGACCCGGGACGGTTCCTACGAGCAGTACTTC,CATGTRDGSYEQYF
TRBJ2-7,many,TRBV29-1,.,TGCAGCGGTGGGACGGGAGTCTACGAGCAGTACTTC,CSGGTGVYEQYF
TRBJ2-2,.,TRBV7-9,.,TGTGCCAGCAGCTTGCCCTTTGGCGCCACGAACACCGGGGAGCTGTTTTTT,CASSLPFGATNTGELFF
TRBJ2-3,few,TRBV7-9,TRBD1,TGTGCCAGCAGCAACCGGGACAGCTACACAGATACGCAGTATTTT,CASSNRDSYTDTQYF
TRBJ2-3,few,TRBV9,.,TGTGCCAGCAGCGACATTACTAGGAATACGCAGTATTTT,CASSDITRNTQYF
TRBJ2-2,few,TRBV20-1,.,TGCAGTGCTCCCGGTCCGAGCCCCGGGGAGCTGTTTTTT,CSAPGPSPGELFF
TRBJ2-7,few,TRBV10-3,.,TGTGCCATCAGTGAGTCTTACAGCTACGAGCAGTACTTC,CAISESYSYEQYF
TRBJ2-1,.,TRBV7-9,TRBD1,TGTGCCACGTCCCGGGACAGGTCCTACAATGAGCAGTTCTTC,CATSRDRSYNEQFF
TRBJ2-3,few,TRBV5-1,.,TGCGCCAGCTGTCACGGGACGGAGAGCACAGATACGCAGTATTTT,CASCHGTESTDTQYF
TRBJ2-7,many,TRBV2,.,TGTGCCAGCAGTCCACTCGGGCTAGCAGACTACGAGCAGTACTTC,CASSPLGLADYEQYF
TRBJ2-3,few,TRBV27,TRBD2,TGTGCCAGCAGTTCCATACTAGCGGGGGGCCCCACAGATACGCAGTATTTT,CASSSILAGGPTDTQYF
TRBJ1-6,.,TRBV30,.,TGTGCCTGGAGTGGGCCAGGGAAAGTCTCACCCCTCCACTTT,CAWSGPGKVSPLHF
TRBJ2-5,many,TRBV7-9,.,TGTGCCAGCAGCTTTCAAGGCAGACAAGAGACCCAGTACTTC,CASSFQGRQETQYF
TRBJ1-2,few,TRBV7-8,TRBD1,TGTGCCAGCAGCGATCAGGGGGCGCGTGGCTACACCTTC,CASSDQGARGYTF
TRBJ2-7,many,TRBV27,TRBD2,TGTGCCAGCAGTACCTCTAGCGGGATGCGCTACGAGCAGTACTTC,CASSTSSGMRYEQYF
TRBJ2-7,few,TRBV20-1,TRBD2,TGCAGTGTCACCGGGACTAGCGCTTACGAGCAGTACTTC,CSVTGTSAYEQYF
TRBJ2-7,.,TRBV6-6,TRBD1,TGTGCCAGCAGGCCCGGACAGGGTCGGGAGCAGTACTTC,CASRPGQGREQYF
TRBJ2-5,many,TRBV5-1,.,TGCGCCAGCAGCTTGGCCCCCGAAGAGACCCAGTACTTC,CASSLAPEETQYF
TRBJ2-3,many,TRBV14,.,TGTGCCAGCAGCCACTTACTAGCTGGCGGAACCACAGATACGCAGTATTTT,CASSHLLAGGTTDTQYF
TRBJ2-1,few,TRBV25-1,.,TGTGCCAGCAGGAGGTCGGGGACGGACGAGCAGTTCTTC,CASRRSGTDEQFF
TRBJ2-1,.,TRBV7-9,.,TGTGCCAGCAGCCGGTTTTCTGGGGCGGACTACAATGAGCAGTTCTTC,CASSRFSGADYNEQFF
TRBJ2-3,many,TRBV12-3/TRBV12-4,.,TGTGCCAGCAGTTTGGAGGGGGGGCCCCCAGATACGCAGTATTTT,CASSLEGGPPDTQYF
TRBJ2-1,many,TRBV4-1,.,TGCGCCAGCAGCCAAGTCCTCATAGCCTCGAGGGGGGTAGGCAATGAGCAGTTCTTC,CASSQVLIASRGVGNEQFF
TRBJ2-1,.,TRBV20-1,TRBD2,TGCAGTGCTTCCGTAGCGGGAGGGGACTACAATGAGCAGTTCTTC,CSASVAGGDYNEQFF